These 29 T cell receptor beta chains share one sample of origin, sequenced in a study of T cell clones after liver transplantation. The method was immunoSEQ multiplex PCR; TCRdb's version includes in-frame clones alone and lacks a portion of them. The table has roughly 17,000 clones, over 75% seen once. Here the sequenced sample was CD8+ T cells from blood, taken less than 50 months after liver transplant. The source is a human patient who received a liver transplant. Part of the T cell pool may stem from the graft donor.

The rearrangement uses TRBV27 and TRBJ1-5; D gene uncertain. Germline V gene data show CDR1 as MNHEY and CDR2 as SMNVEV (reference sequence). CDR3 length: 13 amino acids. Trimming left V 2 bases short and J 7 bases short, with 9 bases between. CDR3 coding DNA: TGTGCCAGCAGTTTACGGGTGCGACAGCCCCAGCATTTT. Amino acids: CASSLRVRQPQHF.

The chain uses TRBV7-9 and TRBJ1-4, with 7 bases identical to TRBD1. This CDR3 is 16 amino acids long. V lost 1 base to trimming and J lost 5 bases; unmatched junction nucleotides: 7. Germline assignment: CDR1 SEHNR and CDR2 FQNEAQ (reference sequence). As DNA, the CDR3 is TGTGCCAGCAGCTTAGAAAGGACGGGACAGAATGAAAAACTGTTTTTT. It yields the protein CASSLERTGQNEKLFF.

The J gene is TRBJ2-5, the V gene TRBV7-3; D could derive from TRBD1 or TRBD2 (5 bases each). This CDR3 is 14 amino acids long. V lost 1 base and J 5 bases, leaving 11 bases between the germline ends. Germline V gene sequence: CDR1 SGHTA, CDR2 FQGTGA. The CDR3 nucleotides are TGTGCCAGCAGCTTAAGAGGGGATGGGGAGACCCAGTACTTC. It translates to CASSLRGDGETQYF.

The J gene is TRBJ2-1, the V gene TRBV25-1, with D hard to call. CDR3 length: 14 residues. V shed 4 bases and J shed 4 bases, with 11 bases lying between them. Germline lookup yields CDR1 MGHDK and CDR2 SYGVNS. CDR3 nucleotide sequence: TGTGCCAGCAGTGCCCTCTTCGGATACAATGAGCAGTTCTTC. Its translation is CASSALFGYNEQFF.

About this clone: Other DNA sequences from this sample encode an identical CDR3 as well. The chain joins TRBV27 to TRBJ1-1, with D hard to call. Trimming stripped 3 bases from V and 1 base from J, with 6 bases between. There are 13 residues in the CDR3. Germline V gene data show CDR1 as MNHEY and CDR2 as SMNVEV (reference sequence). CDR3 region: CASSFLRNTEAFF. CDR3 bases: TGTGCCAGCAGTTTTTTACGGAACACTGAAGCTTTCTTT.

The chain couples TRBV28 to TRBJ1-1; D not resolved. CDR1 is MDHEN, CDR2 SYDVKM, per germline. Deletions cut 5 bases from V and 6 bases from J, with 10 bases between. This CDR3 spans 12 amino acids. The CDR3 DNA follows: TGTGCCAGCAGTGAAAACGAGGCTGAAGCTTTCTTT. It codes for CASSENEAEAFF.

The V and J genes are TRBV7-2 and TRBJ2-1; no definite D call. Germline values: CDR1 SGHTA, CDR2 FQGNSA. The ends were cut back, 1 base at V and 8 bases at J, with 9 bases in the middle. This CDR3 spans 13 amino acids. The CDR3 is CASSLVGPDEQFF. Written as DNA, the CDR3 is TGTGCCAGCAGCTTAGTCGGTCCGGATGAGCAGTTCTTC.

The V call is TRBV10-3, the J call TRBJ2-2; 8 nucleotides match TRBD1. CDR1 ENHRY and CDR2 SYGVKD come from the germline V gene. This CDR3 has 15 amino acids. Trimming at V came to 8 bases and at J to 1 base, leaving 6 bases not matched to a gene. CDR3 sequence (DNA): TGTGCCATCTCAGCCGGGACAGGGAACACCGGGGAGCTGTTTTTT. Translation: CAISAGTGNTGELFF.

The CDR3 DNA follows: TGTGCCAGCTCTGGGGTAACCTACGAGCAGTACTTC. Translation: CASSGVTYEQYF. J is TRBJ2-7 and V is TRBV9; D ambiguous. This CDR3 is built from 12 residues. From germline, CDR1 is SGDLS and CDR2 YYNGEE. V was cut by 7 bases and J by 2 bases, with 10 bases left in between.

The rearrangement links TRBV29-1 to TRBJ2-1; 7 nucleotides agree with TRBD1. CDR1 and CDR2 from the germline V gene are SQVTM and ANQGSEA. Losses at the gene ends were 4 bases for V and 8 bases for J; bases not matched to a gene: 8. The CDR3 is 13 amino acids. CDR3 coding DNA: TGCAGCGTTGGAACCGGGACAGACGATGAGCAGTTCTTC. It codes for CSVGTGTDDEQFF.

The rearrangement joins TRBV7-9 to TRBJ1-3; D uncertain. CDR3 length: 18 residues. The V gene's germline CDR1 is SEHNR and CDR2 FQNEAQ (reference sequence). Trimming pared 6 bases from V and 0 bases from J, leaving 21 bases between. The CDR3 spells CASSGWGGTPISGNTIYF. DNA of the CDR3: TGTGCCAGCAGTGGGTGGGGTGGCACCCCAATCTCTGGAAACACCATATATTTT.

The chain combines TRBV5-6 with TRBJ2-4; 7 nucleotides match TRBD2. This CDR3 has 14 amino acids. Germline CDR1 SGHDT, CDR2 YYEEEE. V shed 4 bases, J shed 6 bases, and the junction held 7 bases outside the gene matches. The CDR3 nucleotides are TGTGCCAGCAGCCCGGGGGGTATGCGAAACATTCAGTACTTC. This encodes CASSPGGMRNIQYF.

This clone was recorded a few times. The chain couples TRBV7-8 to TRBJ1-1; D ambiguous. The germline CDR1 and CDR2 sequences are SGHVS and FQNEAQ. This CDR3 is built from 15 residues. V dropped 4 bases and J dropped 0 bases, with 12 bases sitting between them. Here the CDR3 reads CASSSPRIMNTEAFF. For the CDR3, the DNA is TGTGCCAGCAGCTCCCCAAGAATCATGAACACTGAAGCTTTCTTT. The full variable domain, rest sourced from reference TRBV7-8 and TRBJ1-1, is GAGVSQSPRYKVAKRGQDVALRCDPISGHVSLFWYQQALGQGPEFLTYFQNEAQLDKSGLPSDRFFAERPEGSVSTLKIQRTQQEDSAVYLCASSSPRIMNTEAFFGQGTRLTVV.

The chain has TRBV5-4 and TRBJ2-7; D is undetermined. V lost 4 bases and J 5 bases, leaving 7 bases between the germline ends. The CDR3 sequence is 11 residues long. Germline CDR1 reads SGHNT; CDR2 reads YYREEE (reference sequence). CDR3 nucleotides: TGTGCCAGCAGCCGTTCAAACGAGCAGTACTTC. Translation gives CASSRSNEQYF. The full variable domain, completed using reference TRBV5-4 and TRBJ2-7, is ETGVTQSPTHLIKTRGQQVTLRCSSQSGHNTVSWYQQALGQGPQFIFQYYREEENGRGNFPPRFSGLQFPNYSSELNVNALELDDSALYLCASSRSNEQYFGPGTRLTVT.

The chain employs TRBV27 and TRBJ2-7; no clear D. The CDR3 contains 12 residues. Trimming removed 4 bases from V and 0 bases from J, with 4 bases in between. Germline lookup yields CDR1 MNHEY and CDR2 SMNVEV (reference sequence). The CDR3 bases are TGTGCCAGCAGTTCAGGCTCCTACGAGCAGTACTTC. As protein: CASSSGSYEQYF.

This clone was observed a handful of times. The chain has TRBV2 and TRBJ2-1; D unresolved. Trimming took 6 bases from V and 8 from J, leaving 8 bases between them. The CDR3 has 11 amino acids. CDR1 is SNHLY and CDR2 is FYNNEI in the germline V gene. CDR3 amino acids: CASRAHDEQFF. The CDR3 DNA is TGTGCCAGCAGAGCACACGATGAGCAGTTCTTC.

The V gene is TRBV19, the J gene TRBJ1-6; D possibly corresponds to TRBD1 (5 bases). Deletions cut 1 base from V and 7 bases from J, with 23 bases between. The V gene's germline CDR1 is LNHDA and CDR2 SQIVND (reference sequence). The CDR3 runs to 19 residues. The CDR3 loop is CASSIVMLTGQTLNSPLHF. For the CDR3, the DNA is TGTGCCAGTAGTATAGTGATGTTAACAGGCCAAACTCTGAATTCACCCCTCCACTTT. The full variable domain, rest sourced from reference TRBV19 and TRBJ1-6, is DGGITQSPKYLFRKEGQNVTLSCEQNLNHDAMYWYRQDPGQGLRLIYYSQIVNDFQKGDIAEGYSVSREKKESFPLTVTSAQKNPTAFYLCASSIVMLTGQTLNSPLHFGNGTRLTVT.

The chain carries TRBV16 and TRBJ2-7, with D perhaps assigned TRBD1 or TRBD2 (5 bases each). The CDR3 is made up of 15 amino acids. Per germline, CDR1 KGHSY and CDR2 FQNENV. Trimming shortened V by 2 bases and J by 2 bases, and 13 bases separated the two germline ends. DNA for the CDR3: TGTGCCAGCAGCCAAAGTCTCGGGGCCACCTACGAGCAGTACTTC. Translation: CASSQSLGATYEQYF.

The chain uses TRBV9 and TRBJ2-3; the match to TRBD2 covers 12 bases. V lost 4 bases to trimming and J lost 2 bases; unmatched junction nucleotides: 14. Germline V gives CDR1 SGDLS, CDR2 YYNGEE. This CDR3 spans 19 amino acids. The CDR3 is CASSPFTLRLAGATDTQYF. In DNA, the CDR3 is TGTGCCAGCAGCCCCTTCACCCTGAGACTAGCGGGGGCCACAGATACGCAGTATTTT.

This clone was observed a handful of times. J is TRBJ1-3 and V is TRBV5-5, with D uncertain. The V end was cut by 4 bases, the J end by 1 base, with 9 bases between. Germline V CDR1 and CDR2: SGHKS, YYEKEE (reference sequence). CDR3 size: 14 residues. The CDR3 nucleotides read TGTGCCAGCAGCCCCACGGAGTCTGGAAACACCATATATTTT. Protein: CASSPTESGNTIYF.

The chain has TRBV7-9 and TRBJ1-4; D remains unclear. The germline V gene encodes CDR1 SEHNR and CDR2 FQNEAQ (reference sequence). The CDR3 spans 16 residues. V shed 1 base and J shed 4 bases, with 13 bases lying between them. The CDR3 DNA reads TGTGCCAGCAGCTTAGGGGAGGGTCCAAATAATGAAAAACTGTTTTTT. Translating gives CASSLGEGPNNEKLFF.

The gene calls are TRBV5-6 and TRBJ2-5; 7 bases fit TRBD2. The J call is uncertain, as TRBJ2-7 better fits the DNA end. This CDR3 region has 15 residues. The germline V gene has CDR1 SGHDT and CDR2 YYEEEE. CDR3 sequence: CASSLRFGGNYEQYF. In DNA form, the CDR3 reads TGTGCCAGCAGCCTCAGGTTCGGGGGGAACTACGAGCAGTACTTC.

This clone was detected a few times. The chain recombines TRBV4-1 with TRBJ1-1, with 9 bases identical to TRBD1. The trim removed 4 bases at V and 5 bases at J, leaving 5 bases unmatched. Germline CDR1 and CDR2: MGHRA and YSYEKL. The CDR3 consists of 14 residues. The CDR3 nucleotides are TGCGCCAGCAGCCGACAGACAGGGGGGACTGAAGCTTTCTTT. It is translated as CASSRQTGGTEAFF.

This clone was seen only a few times. The chain is built from TRBV11-2 and TRBJ1-1; D gene unclear. Trimming shortened V by 1 base and J by 5 bases, and 14 bases separated the two germline ends. The CDR3 totals 15 residues. Germline V gene lookup returns CDR1 SGHAT and CDR2 FQNNGV. The CDR3 here is CASSLGQQGLTEAFF. CDR3 nucleotides: TGTGCCAGCAGCTTAGGGCAGCAAGGGCTTACTGAAGCTTTCTTT.

This chain joins TRBV6-1 and TRBJ2-7, with D perhaps assigned TRBD1 or TRBD2 (6 bases each). The CDR3 is made up of 15 amino acids. In germline, CDR1 is MNHNS, CDR2 SASEGT. With 3 bases removed from V and 4 bases from J, the gap between germline ends came to 16 bases. The chain's CDR3 is CASSESYQGGYEQYF. The CDR3 DNA follows: TGTGCCAGCAGTGAGAGTTACCAAGGGGGGTACGAGCAGTACTTC.

The CDR3 bases are TGTGCCAGCATTTGGACAGGGGACACTGAAGCTTTCTTT. Its translation is CASIWTGDTEAFF. This chain uses TRBV6-1 with TRBJ1-1, with TRBD1 identical over 9 bases. The CDR3 covers 13 residues. Germline V lookup: CDR1 MNHNS, CDR2 SASEGT. Trimming cost V 7 bases and J 3 bases; bases outside gene matches: 3.

The chain carries TRBV5-4 and TRBJ2-1; 10 bases are shared with TRBD1. V shed 0 bases and J 3 bases; nucleotides not matched to a gene: 9. Germline CDR1 is SGHNT and CDR2 is YYREEE (reference sequence). This CDR3 region has 18 residues. CDR3 nucleotide sequence: TGTGCCAGCAGCTTGGCAGGACAGGGGGAACGAATCTACAATGAGCAGTTCTTC. Translation: CASSLAGQGERIYNEQFF.

The chain is built from TRBV6-4 and TRBJ2-7; D unresolved. The CDR3 has 11 residues. The ends were cut back, 7 bases at V and 4 bases at J, with 8 bases in the middle. Germline V gene sequence: CDR1 MRHNA, CDR2 SNTAGT. CDR3 nucleotide sequence: TGTGCCAGCATGCTGAAATACGAGCAGTACTTC. This encodes CASMLKYEQYF.

The gene calls are TRBV29-1 and TRBJ1-1, with 12 positions matching TRBD1. The V segment lost 8 bases and the J segment 7 bases; nucleotides outside the gene matches: 8. This CDR3 has 13 amino acids. Germline CDR1 is SQVTM and CDR2 is ANQGSEA. The CDR3 DNA reads TGCAGCACCGGGACAGGGGGCAAAGGTGAAGCTTTCTTT. The encoded protein is CSTGTGGKGEAFF.